This TCR beta chain was documented in a study of early T cells in non-severe SARS-CoV-2 infection. TCRdb redid the calling of the 5' RACE reads with MiXCR, one entry per CDR3 protein. The sample holds around 80,000 distinct CDR3 sequences, less than 15% seen once. The V end lost 3 bases, the J end lost 0 bases, and 3 bases lay between the germline ends. Germline CDR1 reads LNHDA; CDR2 reads SQIVND (reference sequence). This CDR3 comprises 14 residues. This sequence joins TRBV19 and TRBJ2-6; D remains unclear. Sequenced sample: whole blood. This receptor was taken from an adult who was a healthcare worker with PCR-confirmed SARS-CoV-2 infection or an uninfected control (not recorded which). The CDR3 region is CASSISSGANVLTF. CDR3 bases: TGTGCCAGTAGTATTTCCTCTGGGGCCAACGTCCTGACTTTC.